This T cell receptor beta chain comes out of a study of T cells in Graves' hyperthyroidism and ophthalmopathy. On the study more broadly: The blood sample was taken at first diagnosis, before treatment began.

This CDR3 is 16 amino acids long. Trimming shortened V by 4 bases and J by 3 bases, and 19 bases separated the two germline ends. CDR1 SEHNR and CDR2 FQNEAQ come from the germline V gene (reference sequence). In regard to this clonotype: Its specificity is not known.

Amplified regions were TCR beta CDR3 sequences from RNA transcripts. HTBI primers were employed in a first-round RT-PCR of the TCR CDR3. TCRdb used MiXCR to reprocess the multiplex PCR reads, holding one entry per CDR3 protein. The sample has roughly 700,000 distinct CDR3 sequences, approximately 14% seen once; the top ten hold roughly 10%. Patients were excluded because of uncontrolled infection, other autoimmune disease, pregnancy or lactation. General study points: Clonotypes that were expanded in thyroid above 0.001 mostly appeared in blood too.

The source material was blood. This chain links TRBV7-9 with TRBJ2-7; D is tentatively TRBD1 or TRBD2 (5 bases each). The source of this sequence is a woman aged 18 to 35 with Graves' hyperthyroidism. In DNA, the CDR3 is TGTGCCAGCAGCTCCAGAAGGTCTAGCAGGGACTACGAGCAGTACTTC. Amino acids: CASSSRRSSRDYEQYF.